Following are 11 T cell receptor beta chains from one sample sequenced in a study of blood T cell repertoires in COVID-19. The data were produced by immunoSEQ multiplex PCR, yet TCRdb's version contains in-frame clones alone and is incomplete. The table lists 100,000 to 150,000 clones, about 88% of them singletons. The specimen sequenced was PBMCs or T cells enriched from blood (not recorded which). The receptors were gathered from a woman between 45 and 65 years old who had recovered from COVID-19.

This rearrangement joins TRBV7-8 to TRBJ1-2; D gene unclear. Trimming removed 1 base from V and 2 bases from J, with 11 bases in between. This CDR3 region has 15 residues. In germline, CDR1 is SGHVS, CDR2 FQNEAQ. The CDR3 DNA reads TGTGCCAGCAGCTTAGAACCACAGCAAAACTATGGCTACACCTTC. It yields the protein CASSLEPQQNYGYTF.

V gene TRBV7-2 combines with J gene TRBJ2-3; TRBD2 agrees at 11 bases. CDR1 is SGHTA, CDR2 FQGNSA, per germline. J lost 0 bases, V lost 1 base, and 3 bases had no gene match. This CDR3 has 17 amino acids. This CDR3 reads CASSLGLAGTSTDTQYF. The CDR3 nucleotides read TGTGCCAGCAGCTTAGGACTAGCGGGGACCAGCACAGATACGCAGTATTTT. Full variable domain (remainder filled in from reference TRBV7-2 and TRBJ2-3): GAGVSQSPSNKVTEKGKDVELRCDPISGHTALYWYRQSLGQGLEFLIYFQGNSAPDKSGLPSDRFSAERTGGSVSTLTIQRTQQEDSAVYLCASSLGLAGTSTDTQYFGPGTRLTVL.

J is TRBJ2-3 and V is TRBV7-3, with D possibly being TRBD2 (5 bases). Germline V gene lookup returns CDR1 SGHTA and CDR2 FQGTGA. The V and J ends lost 5 bases and 4 bases respectively, with 13 bases between them. The CDR3 totals 14 residues. The CDR3 loop reads CASSPGVNADTQYF. The CDR3 coding sequence is TGTGCCAGCAGCCCCGGGGTGAATGCAGATACGCAGTATTTT.

The chain has TRBV7-2 and TRBJ1-2, with 8 bases identical to TRBD1. The V gene's germline CDR1 is SGHTA and CDR2 FQGNSA. The J segment lost 3 bases and the V segment lost 2 bases, leaving 2 bases of the junction unmatched. CDR3 size: 14 residues. CDR3 in amino acids: CASSLSTGDYGYTF. The CDR3 DNA reads TGTGCCAGCAGCTTATCGACAGGGGACTATGGCTACACCTTC.

This chain uses TRBV7-9 with TRBJ1-5; possibly TRBD1 for D (6 bases). Germline V gene lookup returns CDR1 SEHNR and CDR2 FQNEAQ (reference sequence). Trimming removed 5 bases from V and 4 bases from J, with 12 bases in between. The CDR3 loop spans 14 amino acids. The CDR3 DNA sequence: TGTGCCAGCAGCCCACAGGGACCGAATCAGCCCCAGCATTTT. Protein product: CASSPQGPNQPQHF.

The chain carries TRBV3-1 (or the pseudogene TRBV3-2) and TRBJ2-1; D unresolved. The CDR3 runs to 15 residues. CDR1 is LGHDT, CDR2 YNNKEL, per germline (reference sequence). Trimming shortened V by 0 bases and J by 3 bases, and 9 bases separated the two germline ends. The CDR3 loop is CASSQDWANYNEQFF. CDR3 bases: TGTGCCAGCAGCCAAGATTGGGCAAACTACAATGAGCAGTTCTTC.

This sequence joins TRBV13 and TRBJ2-1; 10 bases align to TRBD2. Germline-derived CDR1 and CDR2 are PRHDT and FYEKMQ (reference sequence). CDR3 size: 15 residues. The V and J ends lost 5 bases and 4 bases, in that order; junction bases with no gene match: 5. The chain's CDR3 is CASSALAGVYNEQFF. CDR3 in DNA: TGTGCCAGCAGCGCCCTAGCGGGGGTTTACAATGAGCAGTTCTTC.

The CDR3 sequence: CASRQGWGNEKLFF. The CDR3 region has the DNA TGTGCCAGCAGGCAGGGGTGGGGGAATGAAAAACTGTTTTTT. The chain joins TRBV6-5 to TRBJ1-4; D is possibly TRBD1 (6 bases). Between the trimmed V and J ends, which lost 6 bases and 5 bases, there was a span of 13 bases. CDR3 length: 14 amino acids. Germline CDR1 MNHEY, CDR2 SVGAGI.

The chain employs TRBV14 and TRBJ1-5; 9 bases agree with TRBD1. Germline values: CDR1 SGHDN, CDR2 FVKESK. The CDR3 loop spans 17 amino acids. V was clipped by 4 bases and J by 7 bases; unmatched bases: 14. This chain's CDR3 is CASSRLPRQGVQQPQHF. The CDR3 DNA follows: TGTGCCAGCAGCCGCCTACCGCGACAGGGGGTCCAACAGCCCCAGCATTTT.

The chain recombines TRBV5-1 with TRBJ1-5, with 10 positions matching TRBD1. Germline V gives CDR1 SGHRS, CDR2 YFSETQ. The CDR3 spans 14 residues. Trimming cost V 4 bases and J 7 bases; bases outside gene matches: 5. The CDR3 region is CASSPGTGDQPQHF. DNA for the CDR3: TGCGCCAGCAGCCCCGGGACAGGGGACCAGCCCCAGCATTTT.

This clone was observed once. This chain connects TRBV5-8 to TRBJ1-2, with D uncertain. This CDR3 spans 17 amino acids. V gave up 6 bases and J gave up 1 base, with 22 bases separating them. The V gene's germline CDR1 is SGHTS and CDR2 YDEGEE. The CDR3 DNA is TGTGCCAGCATCTATTGGACTCTGGGCCTATATAACTATGGCTACACCTTC. The encoded protein is CASIYWTLGLYNYGYTF.